This entry lists 15 T cell receptor beta chains sequenced from one sample in a study of T cell changes during pregnancy in multiple sclerosis. Method: immunoSEQ multiplex PCR; TCRdb's copy keeps in-frame clones and lacks some. The table has approximately 94,000 clones, around 93% seen once. Here the sequenced sample was peripheral blood, taken after pregnancy. The source of these receptors is a female donor with multiple sclerosis, enrolled in a pregnancy study.

This clone is a singleton in its sample. The V gene is TRBV2, the J gene TRBJ2-1; a possible D gene is TRBD2 (6 bases). This CDR3 has 15 amino acids. In germline, CDR1 is SNHLY, CDR2 FYNNEI. V was cut by 6 bases and J by 2 bases, with 14 bases left in between. This CDR3 is CASSPGVLTYNEQFF. CDR3 bases: TGTGCCAGCAGCCCGGGGGTCCTAACCTACAATGAGCAGTTCTTC.

The chain combines TRBV18 with TRBJ2-7, with D perhaps TRBD1 (5 bases). V shed 5 bases and J shed 6 bases, with 11 bases lying between them. The germline gives CDR1 KGHSH, CDR2 LQKENI. The CDR3 totals 12 residues. The CDR3 DNA reads as TGTGCCAGCTCAGAACAGGTGGGCGAGCAGTACTTC. Protein: CASSEQVGEQYF.

The chain employs TRBV5-6 and TRBJ2-2, with a tentative D call TRBD2 (6 bases). CDR1 SGHDT and CDR2 YYEEEE come from the germline V gene. CDR3 length: 12 residues. The V end lost 7 bases, the J end lost 5 bases, and 9 bases lay between the germline ends. CDR3: CASGRGTGELFF. The CDR3 DNA follows: TGTGCCAGCGGTCGGGGGACCGGGGAGCTGTTTTTT.

The genes are TRBV10-2 and TRBJ2-7, with TRBD2 identical over 7 bases. The CDR3 totals 19 residues. Trimming cost V 0 bases and J 0 bases; bases outside gene matches: 14. Germline V gene sequence: CDR1 WSHSY, CDR2 SAAADI. DNA for the CDR3: TGCGCCAGCAGTGAGTCGAGGACTAGTAGCGGTAAGGACTCCTACGAGCAGTACTTC. This gives the protein CASSESRTSSGKDSYEQYF.

J is TRBJ1-2 and V is TRBV19, with 9 positions matching TRBD1. The V gene's germline CDR1 is LNHDA and CDR2 SQIVND (reference sequence). V was pared by 6 bases and J by 6 bases, with 11 bases of the junction left unmatched. This CDR3 has 15 amino acids. CDR3 DNA: TGTGCCAGTAGCCATCCGGGACAGGGCAACCATGGCTACACCTTC. It encodes CASSHPGQGNHGYTF.

The J gene is TRBJ1-1, the V gene TRBV11-1; 8 nucleotides agree with TRBD1. CDR1 and CDR2 (germline): SGHAT, FQDESV (reference sequence). The V gene end was trimmed by 4 bases and the J gene end by 1 base; junction bases not matched to a gene: 5. CDR3 length: 15 residues. The CDR3 coding sequence is TGTGCCAGCAGCTGGGGAGACAGGGGGAACACTGAAGCTTTCTTT. Protein: CASSWGDRGNTEAFF. Filled out from reference TRBV11-1 and TRBJ1-1, the complete variable domain reads EAEVAQSPRYKITEKSQAVAFWCDPISGHATLYWYRQILGQGPELLVQFQDESVVDDSQLPKDRFSAERLKGVDSTLKIQPAELGDSAMYLCASSWGDRGNTEAFFGQGTRLTVV.

The genes are TRBV7-9 and TRBJ2-3; TRBD2 matches 9 bases. Per the germline V gene, CDR1 is SEHNR and CDR2 is FQNEAQ (reference sequence). CDR3 length: 16 amino acids. V shed 8 bases and J 3 bases; nucleotides not matched to a gene: 12. CDR3 loop: CASRKSGGGVTDTQYF. CDR3 nucleotides: TGTGCCAGCCGAAAAAGCGGCGGGGGGGTAACAGATACGCAGTATTTT.

V gene TRBV28 combines with J gene TRBJ2-2; D is unclear. In germline, CDR1 is MDHEN, CDR2 SYDVKM. V was trimmed by 5 bases and J by 1 base, leaving 17 bases between them. The CDR3 covers 17 residues. The CDR3 sequence is CASSPPLRHLNTGELFF. The CDR3 nucleotides read TGTGCCAGCAGTCCCCCCCTTCGACACTTGAACACCGGGGAGCTGTTTTTT.

The V gene is TRBV7-3, the J gene TRBJ2-3; D might be TRBD1 (5 bases). The V and J ends lost 2 bases and 6 bases respectively, with 9 bases between them. CDR1 and CDR2 (germline): SGHTA, FQGTGA. This CDR3 is 13 amino acids long. The CDR3 DNA sequence: TGTGCCAGCAGCTTAGGGGCCCTGGATACGCAGTATTTT. Translated, it gives CASSLGALDTQYF.

Here the CDR3 DNA reads TGTGCCAGCAGCCAAAGTCTAGCGGGAGGGTACGGGACCTACAATGAGCAGTTCTTC. Its translation is CASSQSLAGGYGTYNEQFF. The rearrangement joins TRBV7-3 to TRBJ2-1; 12 bases match TRBD2. CDR1 is SGHTA and CDR2 is FQGTGA in the germline V gene. V was clipped by 5 bases and J by 2 bases; unmatched bases: 13. The CDR3 consists of 19 residues.

This clone occurred a few times. The V and J genes are TRBV13 and TRBJ2-1; D is possibly TRBD2 (5 bases). Germline assignment: CDR1 PRHDT and CDR2 FYEKMQ (reference sequence). The CDR3 runs to 15 residues. V lost 5 bases and J lost 0, with 11 bases in between. CDR3 in DNA: TGTGCCAGCAGCCCCGGACTCAGCTCCTACAATGAGCAGTTCTTC. Its protein is CASSPGLSSYNEQFF.

This sequence joins TRBV7-3 and TRBJ2-1; 8 bases align to TRBD2. CDR3 length equals 17 residues. V shed 5 bases and J 8 bases; nucleotides not matched to a gene: 17. Germline-derived CDR1 and CDR2 are SGHTA and FQGTGA. CDR3 bases: TGTGCCAGCAGCAAGACTAGCGTATGGGCCCAGCCCCATGAGCAGTTCTTC. This encodes CASSKTSVWAQPHEQFF.

V and J are TRBV21-1 and TRBJ2-1; TRBD2 reflects the table's D call only, with no check against the DNA. TRBV21-1 is noted as a pseudogene. The CDR3 extends over 13 amino acids. DNA for the CDR3: TGTGCCAGCAGACGGCGACTCATCAATGAGCAGTTCTTC. Translation: CASRRRLINEQFF.

Only one count was recorded for this clone. This sequence joins TRBV6-5 and TRBJ1-2; 11 bases agree with TRBD1. The junction had 6 bases not matched to a gene; V was cut back by 6 bases and J by 6 bases. CDR3 length: 14 amino acids. Germline V lookup: CDR1 MNHEY, CDR2 SVGAGI. The CDR3 region is CASRKGQGANGYTF. For the CDR3, the DNA is TGTGCCAGCAGGAAAGGACAGGGGGCGAATGGCTACACCTTC.

The CDR3 reads CASSLTGTVDYGYTF. The CDR3 DNA is TGTGCCAGCAGCTTAACCGGGACAGTCGATTATGGCTACACCTTC. The chain couples TRBV5-8 to TRBJ1-2; TRBD1 matches 7 bases. The length of the CDR3 is 15 residues. Germline CDR1 reads SGHTS; CDR2 reads YDEGEE. With 2 bases clipped from V and 5 bases from J, the junction kept 9 bases outside the gene matches.